This entry is about one TCR beta chain. What it binds is not known. The TCR beta cDNA libraries contained unique molecular identifiers. TCRdb processed the PCR reads anew with MiXCR; each CDR3 protein has one entry. The sample includes hundreds of thousands of distinct CDR3 sequences, 44% of them seen just once. The source of the sample is a study of post-analysis software for immune sequencing data. General observations from the study: About 5 TRBV segments (TRBV5-6, TRBV5-1 and TRBV20-1 among them) occurred more frequently in patients than in controls.

Trimming removed 0 bases from V and 1 base from J; junction bases left unmatched: 6. Per germline, CDR1 SGHRS and CDR2 YFSETQ. This CDR3 comprises 16 residues. This clonotype was obtained from a girl aged 10-17 years with multiple sclerosis. Sequenced sample: blood. V usage is TRBV5-1 and J usage is TRBJ1-1, with 7 bases lining up with TRBD1. The CDR3, as DNA: TGCGCCAGCAGCTTGGGACCGGCAGGGGGGAACACTGAAGCTTTCTTT. This codes for CASSLGPAGGNTEAFF.